The source of this TCR beta chain is a study of spatial heterogeneity in lung cancer. Regarding the study as a whole: Relative to follow-up, resection was when ubiquitous expanded tumor TCRs appeared more in blood.

The V and J ends lost 0 bases and 5 bases respectively, with 5 bases between them. This CDR3 spans 13 amino acids. Germline CDR1 and CDR2: SGHAT and FQNNGV. Time point denoted: sample taken at primary tumor resection. Untreated early-stage non-small cell lung cancer patients, some 70 in total, were the donors. One entry per CDR3 protein, called by TCRdb with MiXCR from the 5' RACE reads. The data contain about 44,000 distinct CDR3 sequences, roughly an eighth of them seen just once; the ten biggest clones take up about 55%. This clonotype was recorded many times. The antigen is not known. The specimen was PBMCs, collected at surgery. The V call is TRBV11-2, the J call TRBJ1-5, with D uncertain. The receptor's source is a male donor with early-stage non-small cell lung cancer. CDR3 amino acids: CASSLDRDQPQHF. CDR3 DNA: TGTGCCAGCAGCTTAGATCGAGATCAGCCCCAGCATTTT.